The T cell receptor (beta chain) under discussion was sequenced for a study of blood T cells in healthy people across ages. It was with a sample-barcoded 5' primer and a J-beta primer mix that a second PCR of roughly 6 to 12 cycles was run. Every cDNA molecule bore a tag from a template-switch adaptor containing 12 random nucleotides. TCRdb recomputed calls from the 5' RACE reads with MiXCR, one row per CDR3 protein. The sample includes about 800,000 distinct CDR3 sequences, 58% of them seen just once. Isolation yielded PBMCs, at least 7 million per sample, in every case. Study-wide findings and caveats: Conclusively comparing naive with antigen-experienced cells was impossible with unsorted PBMCs.

The CDR3 has 14 amino acids. Germline V CDR1 and CDR2: SNHLY, FYNNEI. Trimming left V 8 bases short and J 3 bases short, with 16 bases between. To note about this clonotype: Its specificity is unknown.

Input material: blood. This TCR was sampled from a young man in good health. The chain links TRBV2 to TRBJ2-5; D possibly corresponds to TRBD2 (6 bases). Here the CDR3 DNA reads TGTGCCAGCCCTGTTGCGGGGTTGGAAGAGACCCAGTACTTC. Translation: CASPVAGLEETQYF. The full variable domain, in which reference TRBV2 and TRBJ2-5 provide the parts outside the CDR3, is EPEVTQTPSHQVTQMGQEVILRCVPISNHLYFYWYRQILGQKVEFLVSFYNNEISEKSEIFDDQFSVERPDGSNFTLKIRSTKLEDSAMYFCASPVAGLEETQYFGPGTRLLVL.